Sequencing of this T cell receptor beta chain was carried out in a study of T-cell reconstitution after alpha-beta-depleted transplantation in children. General study findings and limits: Reports say that about two months after transplant, the alpha-beta T cells came out of several hundred graft clones that had expanded. High day-60 TCRbeta diversity in some patients came from surviving recipient T cells and thymic progenitors.

This clonotype was detected many times. The antigen is unknown. V trimming: 5 bases; J trimming: 3 bases; junction bases outside the gene matches: 3. In germline, CDR1 is SQVTM, CDR2 ANQGSEA. The CDR3 has 12 residues. Preparation of the TCRbeta library was carried out with unique molecular identifiers. From the PCR reads, TCRdb called clonotypes with MiXCR, one entry per CDR3 protein. The sample consists of fewer than 550,000 distinct CDR3 sequences, about 11% of them appearing once. The clonotype comes from a child aged 2-15 years with inherited bone marrow failure, due to receive a stem cell transplant. The chain uses TRBV29-1 and TRBJ2-7; the match to TRBD1 covers 8 bases. The sequences come from PBMCs, collected before TCRalphabeta/CD19-depleted stem cell transplant. The CDR3 reads CSVRTGFYEQYF. The CDR3 DNA sequence: TGCAGCGTTAGGACAGGGTTCTACGAGCAGTACTTC.